Listed here are 15 T cell receptor beta chains from one sample, sequenced in a study of the immune and genomic landscape of osteosarcoma. Sequenced by immunoSEQ multiplex PCR; TCRdb stores in-frame clones only, minus some. Of 2,500 or so clones in the sample, approximately 72% were seen once. Sequenced: tumor tissue from a local recurrence in the femur. The source of these receptors is a man younger than 35 with osteosarcoma.

This chain connects TRBV9 to TRBJ2-7; D remains ambiguous. Germline-derived CDR1 and CDR2 are SGDLS and YYNGEE. Trimming stripped 4 bases from V and 3 bases from J, with 14 bases between. The CDR3 is 14 amino acids. The CDR3 DNA sequence: TGTGCCAGCAGCCTAACGCTGGCCGGCTACGAGCAGTACTTC. The encoded protein is CASSLTLAGYEQYF.

The V gene is TRBV9, the J gene TRBJ1-1; maybe TRBD1 (5 bases). The CDR3 loop spans 15 amino acids. V was clipped by 4 bases and J by 6 bases, with 19 bases between them. CDR1 and CDR2 from the germline V gene are SGDLS and YYNGEE. This chain's CDR3 is CASSQHGGSSAEAFF. Here the CDR3 DNA reads TGTGCCAGCAGCCAACATGGGGGGAGTTCAGCTGAAGCTTTCTTT.

This clone has only one observation. A junction boundary mismatches the germline segment, possibly from a read error. The chain joins TRBV5-1 to TRBJ1-2, with a tentative D call TRBD1 (6 bases). Germline V CDR1 and CDR2: SGHRS, YFSETQ. The CDR3 is 15 residues long. The CDR3 nucleotides are TGCGCCAACAGCTTAAATACAGGGAATGCCTATGGCTACACCTTC. Translated, it gives CANSLNTGNAYGYTF.

The V call is TRBV7-9, the J call TRBJ1-5, with 9 bases identical to TRBD1. The J segment lost 3 bases and the V segment lost 5 bases, leaving 5 bases of the junction unmatched. The CDR3 extends over 15 amino acids. Germline CDR1 reads SEHNR; CDR2 reads FQNEAQ (reference sequence). CDR3 sequence: CASSPQGANNQPQHF. The CDR3 region has the DNA TGTGCCAGCAGCCCACAGGGGGCAAACAATCAGCCCCAGCATTTT.

This clone is judged large. V is TRBV2 and J is TRBJ2-1; no firm D call. This CDR3 comprises 12 residues. Trimming cost V 9 bases and J 5 bases, with 11 bases left between them. CDR1 is SNHLY and CDR2 is FYNNEI in the germline V gene. DNA of the CDR3: TGTGCCAGACAGAGTTTAAACAATGAGCAGTTCTTC. Protein sequence: CARQSLNNEQFF.

V and J are TRBV27 and TRBJ1-1; the D is unclear. Germline CDR1 reads MNHEY; CDR2 reads SMNVEV (reference sequence). There are 10 residues in the CDR3. Trimming removed 11 bases at V and 0 bases at J, with 4 bases between. The CDR3 region is CAWMNTEAFF. For the CDR3, the DNA is TGTGCCTGGATGAACACTGAAGCTTTCTTT.

V is TRBV19 and J is TRBJ2-2, with 7 bases matching TRBD1. Germline lookup yields CDR1 LNHDA and CDR2 SQIVND (reference sequence). CDR3 length equals 16 residues. Trimming removed 5 bases from V and 5 bases from J; junction bases left unmatched: 11. CDR3 protein: CASSQNRGLGTGELFF. The CDR3 DNA reads TGTGCCAGTAGTCAAAATAGGGGGCTCGGAACCGGGGAGCTGTTTTTT.

The chain has TRBV5-6 and TRBJ1-2; D uncertain. From germline, CDR1 is SGHDT and CDR2 YYEEEE. The V gene lost 6 bases and the J gene lost 7 bases, with 22 bases spanning the gap. The CDR3 runs to 15 residues. The CDR3 here is CASIPRGPGSRGYTF. Here the CDR3 DNA reads TGTGCCAGCATCCCAAGAGGACCGGGAAGCCGTGGCTACACCTTC.

The CDR3 nucleotides read TGCGCCAGCAGCTGGCGGGGGACAGTGGCACAAAGGTCCTACGAGCAGTACTTC. Amino acid sequence: CASSWRGTVAQRSYEQYF. The rearrangement joins TRBV5-1 to TRBJ2-5; tentatively, D is TRBD1 or TRBD2 (7 bases each). The J call may be in error: the DNA end matches TRBJ2-7 better. CDR3 length equals 18 residues. The germline V gene encodes CDR1 SGHRS and CDR2 YFSETQ.

V is TRBV4-2 and J is TRBJ1-5, with D uncertain. Germline loops: CDR1 LGHNA, CDR2 YNFKEQ. The CDR3 totals 15 residues. Trimming took 4 bases from V and 2 from J, leaving 12 bases between them. CDR3 sequence reads: CASSPASQGNQPQHF. Here the CDR3 DNA reads TGTGCCAGCAGCCCCGCCAGCCAAGGCAATCAGCCCCAGCATTTT.

The chain uses TRBV19 and TRBJ1-5, with D perhaps TRBD1 (6 bases). The CDR3 is 14 residues long. Trimming left V 7 bases short and J 6 bases short, with 16 bases between. CDR1 and CDR2 from the germline V gene are LNHDA and SQIVND (reference sequence). The DNA of the CDR3 is TGTGCCAGTACCAAACAGGGATCGAGTCAGCCCCAGCATTTT. Protein: CASTKQGSSQPQHF.

The genes are TRBV5-6 and TRBJ1-2, with D possibly being TRBD1 (5 bases). This CDR3 is 13 amino acids long. The germline V gene encodes CDR1 SGHDT and CDR2 YYEEEE. Trimming removed 4 bases from V and 6 bases from J, with 13 bases in between. Written as DNA, the CDR3 is TGTGCCAGCAGCCGGCGCTCAGGGAATGGCTACACCTTC. It codes for CASSRRSGNGYTF.

V and J are TRBV2 and TRBJ2-3, with 7 positions matching TRBD2. There are 14 residues in the CDR3. Germline V gene sequence: CDR1 SNHLY, CDR2 FYNNEI. The J segment lost 2 bases and the V segment lost 8 bases, leaving 7 bases of the junction unmatched. CDR3 sequence: CASGRDRATDTQYF. CDR3 nucleotide sequence: TGTGCCAGCGGGAGGGATAGGGCCACAGATACGCAGTATTTT.

V usage is TRBV9 and J usage is TRBJ1-2, with 11 bases aligning to TRBD1. There are 15 residues in the CDR3. CDR1 SGDLS and CDR2 YYNGEE come from the germline V gene. Unmatched junction bases numbered 6, after V lost 3 bases and J lost 5 bases. CDR3 sequence reads: CASSALDRGLYGYTF. The CDR3 nucleotides are TGTGCCAGCAGCGCCCTGGACAGGGGGCTGTATGGCTACACCTTC.

For the CDR3, the DNA is TGTGCCAGCAGCTTGGTGGCCAATTCACCCCTCCACTTT. It specifies CASSLVANSPLHF. V usage is TRBV5-4 and J usage is TRBJ1-6; no reliable D call. Trimming stripped 0 bases from V and 7 bases from J, with 5 bases between. Germline V gives CDR1 SGHNT, CDR2 YYREEE (reference sequence). This CDR3 spans 13 amino acids.